These T cell receptor beta chains were read from a single sample in a study of blood T cell repertoires in COVID-19. Profiling relied on immunoSEQ multiplex PCR, and the TCRdb table lists in-frame clones only, not all of them. Altogether around 380,000 clones are present, over 75% being singletons, with the ten largest covering about 1.5%. Sequences were obtained from PBMCs or T cells enriched from blood (not recorded which). All receptors derive from a man younger than 45 who had recovered from COVID-19. Both conserved end residues are part of each CDR3. D genes are given only for firm matches. Not every row has a clone size; where given, it reads once, few, many or a size class.

CDR3 protein | CDR3 DNA | D gene | J gene | clone size | V gene
CASSRGHSSSYEQYF | TGTGCCAGCAGCCGAGGACACTCGAGCTCCTACGAGCAGTACTTC | . | TRBJ2-7 | . | TRBV5-5
CASSVRQVNYGYTF | TGTGCCAGTAGTGTCCGACAGGTTAACTATGGCTACACCTTC | . | TRBJ1-2 | . | TRBV19
CASSEQGSNQPQHF | TGTGCCAGCAGTGAGCAGGGTAGCAATCAGCCCCAGCATTTT | . | TRBJ1-5 | . | TRBV2
CASSVEAGGRTGELFF | TGTGCCAGCAGCGTAGAGGCAGGAGGGAGGACCGGGGAGCTGTTTTTT | . | TRBJ2-2 | once | TRBV9
CASSQGGPNTGELFF | TGTGCCAGCAGCCAAGGGGGGCCGAACACCGGGGAGCTGTTTTTT | . | TRBJ2-2 | . | TRBV4-2
CASRLTDRGNTIYF | TGCGCCAGCAGATTAACGGACAGGGGAAACACCATATATTTT | TRBD1 | TRBJ1-3 | few | TRBV5-1
CAWSALSQSGDYNEQFF | TGTGCCTGGAGTGCGCTATCACAGTCAGGGGATTACAATGAGCAGTTCTTC | . | TRBJ2-1 | . | TRBV30
CASSLVDSSGNTIYF | TGTGCCAGCAGCTTAGTTGACAGCTCTGGAAACACCATATATTTT | . | TRBJ1-3 | . | TRBV7-8
CASSYSMGRTEAFF | TGTGCCAGCAGTTACTCAATGGGGAGGACTGAAGCTTTCTTT | . | TRBJ1-1 | . | TRBV6-5
CASSPTGANMNTEAFF | TGTGCCAGCTCGCCGACAGGGGCCAATATGAACACTGAAGCTTTCTTT | TRBD1 | TRBJ1-1 | . | TRBV18
CASSLLGYEQFF | TGTGCCAGCAGTTTACTAGGCTATGAGCAGTTCTTC | . | TRBJ2-1 | . | TRBV27
CASSRGGTSPYEQYF | TGTGCCAGCAGCCGGGGGGGGACTAGCCCCTACGAGCAGTACTTC | TRBD2 | TRBJ2-7 | . | TRBV7-3
CSARSGEKLFF | TGCAGTGCTAGGAGCGGAGAAAAACTGTTTTTT | . | TRBJ1-4 | . | TRBV20-1
CASSPLPGVGETQYF | TGTGCCAGCTCACCCCTCCCGGGGGTCGGAGAGACCCAGTACTTC | . | TRBJ2-5 | . | TRBV18
CASSSSGETQYF | TGTGCCAGCTCATCTAGCGGGGAGACCCAGTACTTC | TRBD2 | TRBJ2-5 | . | TRBV18
CASSGQGGETQYF | TGTGCCAGCAGTGGACAGGGAGGTGAGACCCAGTACTTC | . | TRBJ2-5 | . | TRBV2
CASSPTILTGGASYNSPLHF | TGTGCCAGCTCACCAACTATTTTAACAGGGGGCGCCTCCTATAATTCACCCCTCCACTTT | TRBD1 | TRBJ1-6 | . | TRBV18
CASSQTVNTEAFF | TGTGCCAGCAGCCAAACAGTGAACACTGAAGCTTTCTTT | . | TRBJ1-1 | . | TRBV6-5
CASGVGQDNSPLHF | TGCGCCAGCGGCGTGGGACAGGATAATTCACCCCTCCACTTT | TRBD1 | TRBJ1-6 | . | TRBV5-1
CASSPTRQGLSQPQHF | TGTGCCAGCAGCCCAACTCGACAGGGCTTAAGCCAGCCCCAGCATTTT | TRBD1 | TRBJ1-5 | . | TRBV7-8
CASSQVEQTGNTIYF | TGTGCCAGCAGCCAGGTGGAACAGACTGGAAACACCATATATTTT | . | TRBJ1-3 | . | TRBV4-2
CASSPKARGREAFF | TGTGCCAGCAGCCCAAAGGCGCGGGGACGTGAAGCTTTCTTT | . | TRBJ1-1 | . | TRBV13
CASSQASGEAFF | TGTGCCAGCAGCCAAGCATCAGGAGAAGCTTTCTTT | . | TRBJ1-1 | . | TRBV3-1/TRBV3-2
CASRTPVGTGELFF | TGCGCCAGCCGGACTCCTGTTGGCACCGGGGAGCTGTTTTTT | . | TRBJ2-2 | . | TRBV5-1
CASGLDSSGTGLYNEQFF | TGTGCTAGTGGTTTGGATAGCTCCGGGACAGGCCTGTACAATGAGCAGTTCTTC | TRBD1 | TRBJ2-1 | once | TRBV12-5
CASSGPRDRETYEQYF | TGTGCCAGCAGCGGGCCCCGGGACAGGGAGACCTACGAGCAGTACTTC | TRBD1 | TRBJ2-7 | . | TRBV11-1
CASSSTDRLYEQYF | TGTGCCAGCAGCTCCACAGACAGGCTCTACGAGCAGTACTTC | . | TRBJ2-7 | . | TRBV7-9
CASSPVLGNTIYF | TGTGCCAGCAGCCCCGTGTTAGGAAACACCATATATTTT | . | TRBJ1-3 | . | TRBV27
CASSLEFTGGAHNQPQHF | TGCGCCAGCAGCCTCGAATTCACAGGGGGCGCGCACAATCAGCCCCAGCATTTT | TRBD1 | TRBJ1-5 | . | TRBV10-2
CASSPRQGSTGELFF | TGTGCCAGCTCACCCCGACAGGGGTCAACCGGGGAGCTGTTTTTT | TRBD1 | TRBJ2-2 | . | TRBV18
CASSLAGTEGMNTEAFF | TGCGCCAGCAGCTTGGCCGGGACAGAGGGGATGAACACTGAAGCTTTCTTT | TRBD1 | TRBJ1-1 | . | TRBV5-1
CASSDRGGNSPLHF | TGTGCCAGCAGTGACCGAGGAGGTAATTCACCCCTCCACTTT | . | TRBJ1-6 | . | TRBV27
CAITPGGLPYNEQFF | TGTGCCATCACCCCAGGAGGGTTACCCTACAATGAGCAGTTCTTC | . | TRBJ2-1 | . | TRBV10-3
CASSLETVLRGYTF | . | . | TRBJ1-2 | . | TRBV5-1
CAWALPPGASGYTF | TGTGCCTGGGCCTTACCCCCAGGGGCGTCAGGCTACACCTTC | . | TRBJ1-2 | . | TRBV30
CATTLSYNEQFF | TGTGCCACCACACTATCCTACAATGAGCAGTTCTTC | . | TRBJ2-1 | . | TRBV7-9
CASRDRGLSNQPQHF | TGTGCCAGCAGGGACAGGGGGCTAAGCAATCAGCCCCAGCATTTT | TRBD1 | TRBJ1-5 | once | TRBV6-5
CASSALAGGDNEQFF | TGTGCCAGCAGCGCCCTAGCGGGGGGGGACAATGAGCAGTTCTTC | TRBD2 | TRBJ2-1 | . | TRBV9
CASSPGPGAGELFF | TGTGCCAGCAGCCCAGGGCCGGGGGCCGGGGAGCTGTTTTTT | . | TRBJ2-2 | . | TRBV7-3
CASSLHRDREGYTF | TGTGCCAGCAGTCTTCACCGGGACAGGGAAGGCTACACCTTC | TRBD1 | TRBJ1-2 | once | TRBV6-5
CASRGDSYEQYF | TGTGCCAGCAGAGGAGACAGTTACGAGCAGTACTTC | . | TRBJ2-7 | . | TRBV2
CASSPSGGVNTGELFF | TGTGCCAGCAGTCCCAGCGGGGGGGTTAACACCGGGGAGCTGTTTTTT | TRBD2 | TRBJ2-2 | . | TRBV25-1
CASSPGRGMNTEAFF | TGTGCCAGCTCACCAGGCAGGGGAATGAACACTGAAGCTTTCTTT | . | TRBJ1-1 | . | TRBV18
CAWSGQGAGHEQFF | TGTGCCTGGAGTGGACAGGGGGCTGGTCATGAGCAGTTCTTC | TRBD1 | TRBJ2-1 | . | TRBV30
CAISHAYIGVSKGYTF | TGTGCCATCAGCCATGCGTATATAGGGGTGTCGAAGGGCTACACCTTC | . | TRBJ1-2 | . | TRBV10-3
CASSLGKSGSYGYTF | TGTGCCAGCAGCTTGGGCAAATCCGGGAGCTATGGCTACACCTTC | . | TRBJ1-2 | few | TRBV5-6
CASSQGTDTGPQHF | TGTGCCAGCAGCCAAGGGACAGATACTGGTCCCCAGCATTTT | TRBD1 | TRBJ1-5 | . | TRBV5-4
CASSFSRGSSYEQYF | TGTGCCAGCAGTTTTTCTCGGGGAAGCTCCTACGAGCAGTACTTC | . | TRBJ2-7 | . | TRBV27
CASSLGQANTDTQYF | TGTGCCAGCAGCTTAGGACAGGCTAACACAGATACGCAGTATTTT | . | TRBJ2-3 | . | TRBV11-3
CASSLPPGEGATNEKLFF | TGTGCCAGCAGCCTCCCACCCGGGGAAGGAGCAACTAATGAAAAACTGTTTTTT | . | TRBJ1-4 | . | TRBV7-9
CSVEAGLFTGELFF | TGCAGCGTTGAGGCGGGATTATTCACCGGGGAGCTGTTTTTT | . | TRBJ2-2 | . | TRBV29-1
CASSYQDITDTQYF | TGTGCCAGCAGTTATCAGGACATCACAGATACGCAGTATTTT | . | TRBJ2-3 | . | TRBV6-2/TRBV6-3
CASSLEGVGYTF | TGTGCCAGCAGTTTGGAAGGGGTTGGCTACACCTTC | . | TRBJ1-2 | . | TRBV27
CASSLSSGVYNEQFF | TGTGCCAGCAGCTTGTCTAGCGGGGTTTACAATGAGCAGTTCTTC | TRBD2 | TRBJ2-1 | . | TRBV7-2
CASSGGDTGVQGNTIYF | TGCGCCAGCAGCGGAGGAGATACAGGGGTGCAAGGAAACACCATATATTTT | TRBD1 | TRBJ1-3 | . | TRBV5-1
CASSRTHQGATGANVLTF | TGTGCCAGCAGCCGAACGCATCAGGGGGCGACTGGGGCCAACGTCCTGACTTTC | TRBD1 | TRBJ2-6 | . | TRBV7-3
CASSSNTGNTEAFF | TGTGCCAGCAGCTCGAATACGGGGAACACTGAAGCTTTCTTT | . | TRBJ1-1 | . | TRBV7-2
CSVDLTGPNTEAFF | TGCAGCGTTGACCTGACAGGGCCGAACACTGAAGCTTTCTTT | TRBD1 | TRBJ1-1 | . | TRBV29-1